This T cell receptor beta chain comes out of a study of blood T cell repertoires in COVID-19. Study details: PBMCs, B-cell-depleted T cells, or T cells provided the cDNA or gDNA that made up the material.

Sequenced by immunoSEQ multiplex PCR; TCRdb stores in-frame clones only, minus some. The profile covers 60,000 to 85,000 clones, with roughly nine tenths appearing a single time and about 7% taken by the ten largest. The CDR3 totals 15 residues. The germline V gene has CDR1 ENHRY and CDR2 SYGVKD. V was pared by 5 bases and J by 4 bases, with 18 bases between. Sample: peripheral blood. The rearrangement joins TRBV10-3 to TRBJ2-7; D may be TRBD1 (6 bases). This TCR was sampled from a middle-aged man with COVID-19, enrolled during active disease. The CDR3 loop reads CAISPSRDTTYEQYF. The CDR3 coding sequence is TGTGCCATCAGTCCCTCCCGGGACACGACGTACGAGCAGTACTTC.